A selection of T cell receptor beta chains follows, all from one sample in a study of blood T cell repertoires in COVID-19. TCRdb's copy holds only in-frame clones and misses some; the assay was immunoSEQ multiplex PCR. The sample carries over 150,000 clones, 80% to 90% recorded once. The specimen sequenced was peripheral blood. These receptors came from a man aged 18 to 35 who had recovered from COVID-19. Each CDR3 is given with its conserved first and last residue. D genes are given only for firm matches. For some rows the clone size is stated as once, few or many, or as a class when expanded; others skip it.

d_gene: .
j_gene: TRBJ2-1
v_gene: TRBV5-1
abundance: .
len: 12
CDR3nt: TGCGCCACCAGCGAGTCGGGGGTTGAGCAGTTCTTC
CDR3aa: CATSESGVEQFF

d_gene: TRBD1
j_gene: TRBJ1-3
v_gene: TRBV28
abundance: .
len: 15
CDR3nt: TGTGCCAGCAGCTCTCACAGGGGTTCTGGAAACACCATATATTTT
CDR3aa: CASSSHRGSGNTIYF

d_gene: .
j_gene: TRBJ1-2
v_gene: TRBV5-1
abundance: once
len: 14
CDR3nt: TGCGCCAGCAGCTTGACCCAGGGGCTCTATGGCTACACCTTC
CDR3aa: CASSLTQGLYGYTF

d_gene: .
j_gene: TRBJ2-1
v_gene: TRBV7-2
abundance: .
len: 16
CDR3nt: TGTGCCAGCAGCCCCGGGACTGGGGTGCAGGCCAATGAGCAGTTCTTC
CDR3aa: CASSPGTGVQANEQFF

d_gene: TRBD2
j_gene: TRBJ2-3
v_gene: TRBV3-1/TRBV3-2
abundance: .
len: 15
CDR3nt: TGTGCCAGCAGCCACGCTAGCGGGAGAGCAGATACGCAGTATTTT
CDR3aa: CASSHASGRADTQYF

d_gene: .
j_gene: TRBJ2-7
v_gene: TRBV9
abundance: .
len: 14
CDR3nt: TGTGCCAGCAGCGTATTGTCCAGCTCCTACGAGCAGTACTTC
CDR3aa: CASSVLSSSYEQYF

d_gene: .
j_gene: TRBJ2-7
v_gene: TRBV2
abundance: once
len: 13
CDR3nt: TGTGCCAGCAACCCCGGACAGCATTACGAGCAGTACTTC
CDR3aa: CASNPGQHYEQYF

d_gene: .
j_gene: TRBJ2-5
v_gene: TRBV6-1
abundance: once
len: 14
CDR3nt: TGTGCCAGCAGTTCCTTGGGGCCCCAAGAGACCCAGTACTTC
CDR3aa: CASSSLGPQETQYF

d_gene: TRBD2
j_gene: TRBJ2-1
v_gene: TRBV25-1
abundance: .
len: 16
CDR3nt: TGTGCCAGCAGTGAACCAGCGGGAGGGTTATACAATGAGCAGTTCTTC
CDR3aa: CASSEPAGGLYNEQFF

d_gene: .
j_gene: TRBJ1-1
v_gene: TRBV7-2
abundance: .
len: 14
CDR3nt: TGTGCCAGCAGCTTAGTACCGCTACTGGCTGAAGCTTTCTTT
CDR3aa: CASSLVPLLAEAFF

d_gene: TRBD2
j_gene: TRBJ2-5
v_gene: TRBV4-3
abundance: .
len: 18
CDR3nt: TGCGCCAGCAGCCAAGGCGTGGGCGGGGGGCTGTCCCAAGAGACCCAGTACTTC
CDR3aa: CASSQGVGGGLSQETQYF

d_gene: .
j_gene: TRBJ1-1
v_gene: TRBV13
abundance: .
len: 12
CDR3nt: TGTGCCAGCAGCGCGGGTTACACTGAAGCTTTCTTT
CDR3aa: CASSAGYTEAFF

d_gene: .
j_gene: TRBJ2-2
v_gene: TRBV29-1
abundance: .
len: 13
CDR3nt: TGCAGCGGATGGACAGTACTTACCGGGGAGCTGTTTTTT
CDR3aa: CSGWTVLTGELFF

d_gene: .
j_gene: TRBJ2-7
v_gene: TRBV29-1
abundance: .
len: 14
CDR3nt: TGCAGCGCTGCACTAGCAGGGGGTGGATCCGAGCAGTACTTC
CDR3aa: CSAALAGGGSEQYF

d_gene: TRBD1
j_gene: TRBJ2-5
v_gene: TRBV6-5
abundance: .
len: 14
CDR3nt: TGTGCCAGCAGTTACGATGGGACAGTAGAGACCCAGTACTTC
CDR3aa: CASSYDGTVETQYF

d_gene: .
j_gene: TRBJ1-1
v_gene: TRBV5-1
abundance: .
len: 17
CDR3nt: TGCGCCAGCAGCTTGGCCCCCGGGGGAGGGGGAAGCACTGAAGCTTTCTTT
CDR3aa: CASSLAPGGGGSTEAFF

d_gene: TRBD1
j_gene: TRBJ1-1
v_gene: TRBV25-1
abundance: once
len: 14
CDR3nt: TGTGCCAGCAGTGACTACAGGGGTTACAGTAAAGCTTTCTTT
CDR3aa: CASSDYRGYSKAFF

d_gene: TRBD1
j_gene: TRBJ1-2
v_gene: TRBV7-9
abundance: .
len: 13
CDR3nt: TGTGCCAGCAGCTTAGAACAGGGGAATGGCTACACCTTC
CDR3aa: CASSLEQGNGYTF

d_gene: .
j_gene: TRBJ2-7
v_gene: TRBV28
abundance: .
len: 14
CDR3nt: TGTGCCAGCAGGAGCGGCGGGCATCCCTACGAGCAGTACTTC
CDR3aa: CASRSGGHPYEQYF

d_gene: .
j_gene: TRBJ2-7
v_gene: TRBV11-2
abundance: .
len: 15
CDR3nt: TGTGCCAGCAGCTTAGATCAGGGTGGTACCTACGAGCAGTACTTC
CDR3aa: CASSLDQGGTYEQYF

d_gene: .
j_gene: TRBJ2-2
v_gene: TRBV9
abundance: .
len: 14
CDR3nt: TGTGCCAGCAGGCCGCAGTCAAACACCGGGGAGCTGTTTTTT
CDR3aa: CASRPQSNTGELFF

d_gene: TRBD1
j_gene: TRBJ1-1
v_gene: TRBV7-2
abundance: .
len: 16
CDR3nt: TGTGCCAGCAGCTTAGGTACAGGGGGCGCAAGAATTGAAGCTTTCTTT
CDR3aa: CASSLGTGGARIEAFF

d_gene: .
j_gene: TRBJ2-7
v_gene: TRBV7-2
abundance: .
len: 13
CDR3nt: TGTGCCAGCAGCCCCCGGTCCGCCTACGAGCAGTACTTC
CDR3aa: CASSPRSAYEQYF

d_gene: TRBD1
j_gene: TRBJ1-1
v_gene: TRBV19
abundance: .
len: 15
CDR3nt: TGTGCCAGTAGCCCGCCAGGGGGCCTTAACACTGAAGCTTTCTTT
CDR3aa: CASSPPGGLNTEAFF

d_gene: .
j_gene: TRBJ2-3
v_gene: TRBV7-3
abundance: .
len: 16
CDR3nt: TGTGCCAGCAGCTTAACAGGAGGGTTGAAGGAAGATACGCAGTATTTT
CDR3aa: CASSLTGGLKEDTQYF

d_gene: .
j_gene: TRBJ1-1
v_gene: TRBV7-9
abundance: .
len: 16
CDR3nt: TGTGCCAGCAGCTTAGCCCTCAGGGAACAGGACGCTGAAGCTTTCTTT
CDR3aa: CASSLALREQDAEAFF

d_gene: TRBD2
j_gene: TRBJ2-1
v_gene: TRBV10-2
abundance: .
len: 11
CDR3nt: TGCGCCAGCAGGGAGGGACTAGAGCAGTTCTTC
CDR3aa: CASREGLEQFF

d_gene: .
j_gene: TRBJ1-1
v_gene: TRBV6-5
abundance: .
len: 11
CDR3nt: TGTGCCAGCACCCTAGGGGTGAAAGCTTTCTTT
CDR3aa: CASTLGVKAFF

d_gene: .
j_gene: TRBJ2-5
v_gene: TRBV28
abundance: .
len: 14
CDR3nt: TGTGCCAGCAGTCTTCCAGGGTCGGGAGAGACCCAGTACTTC
CDR3aa: CASSLPGSGETQYF

d_gene: TRBD2
j_gene: TRBJ2-1
v_gene: TRBV10-3
abundance: .
len: 15
CDR3nt: TGTGCCATCAGTGAGTCCAGCGGGAGTGTCAATGAGCAGTTCTTC
CDR3aa: CAISESSGSVNEQFF

d_gene: TRBD1
j_gene: TRBJ2-7
v_gene: TRBV28
abundance: once
len: 14
CDR3nt: TGTGCCAGCAGCCCTCCCGGGACAGGGGGCGAGCAGTACTTC
CDR3aa: CASSPPGTGGEQYF

d_gene: TRBD2
j_gene: TRBJ2-7
v_gene: TRBV28
abundance: .
len: 16
CDR3nt: TGTGCCAGCAGCCGAATTACTAGCGGTTTCTCCTACGAGCAGTACTTC
CDR3aa: CASSRITSGFSYEQYF

d_gene: .
j_gene: TRBJ2-7
v_gene: TRBV6-5
abundance: .
len: 14
CDR3nt: TGTGCCAGCAGTTCTCCTAGGAGCTCCTACGAGCAGTACTTC
CDR3aa: CASSSPRSSYEQYF

d_gene: .
j_gene: TRBJ1-1
v_gene: TRBV20-1
abundance: .
len: 11
CDR3nt: TGCAGTGCTAGGGAGGACTTACGAAGTTTCTTT
CDR3aa: CSAREDLRSFF

d_gene: .
j_gene: TRBJ1-1
v_gene: TRBV11-2
abundance: .
len: 12
CDR3nt: TGTGCCAGCAGCTTACTCAACACTGAAGCTTTCTTT
CDR3aa: CASSLLNTEAFF

d_gene: .
j_gene: TRBJ1-1
v_gene: TRBV29-1
abundance: .
len: 10
CDR3nt: TGCAGCGGGGGGACAACTGAAGCTTTCTTT
CDR3aa: CSGGTTEAFF

d_gene: TRBD2
j_gene: TRBJ2-2
v_gene: TRBV6-2/TRBV6-3
abundance: once
len: 15
CDR3nt: TGTGCCAGCAGTTACGAAGCGGGAGGAACCGGGGAGCTGTTTTTT
CDR3aa: CASSYEAGGTGELFF

d_gene: .
j_gene: TRBJ2-2
v_gene: TRBV11-2
abundance: .
len: 14
CDR3nt: TGTGCCAGCAGCTTACCCCTGAGCACCGGGGAGCTGTTTTTT
CDR3aa: CASSLPLSTGELFF

d_gene: TRBD1
j_gene: TRBJ1-5
v_gene: TRBV4-2
abundance: .
len: 16
CDR3nt: TGTGCCAGCAGCCAAGACCAGACAGGGGGCCTACAGCCCCAGCATTTT
CDR3aa: CASSQDQTGGLQPQHF

d_gene: .
j_gene: TRBJ2-1
v_gene: TRBV5-6
abundance: .
len: 14
CDR3nt: TGTGCCAGCAGCTTCGACCCAGGGGGAGGTGAGCAGTTCTTC
CDR3aa: CASSFDPGGGEQFF